The present TCR beta chain was sequenced within a study of blood T cell repertoires in COVID-19. Study-wide context: PBMCs, B-cell-depleted T cells, or T cells were the source of the cDNA or gDNA that made up the material.

In the original workflow: Estimates of nucleated cell counts were drawn from the amplification of reference gene primers. Data came from immunoSEQ multiplex PCR; TCRdb stores just in-frame clones and leaves some out. That table supplies the V and J calls and clone size; D and trimming were determined from the DNA. The table lists about 79,000 clones, roughly 90% of them singletons. The receptor was derived from a man aged 45-65 years with active COVID-19. The sequencing input was peripheral blood.

The CDR3 sequence is CASKGRLYNEQFF. CDR3 nucleotides: TGTGCCAGCAAAGGACGACTATACAATGAGCAGTTCTTC. The chain recombines TRBV7-2 with TRBJ2-1; D perhaps matches TRBD2 (5 bases). CDR3 length: 13 amino acids. Germline V gene lookup returns CDR1 SGHTA and CDR2 FQGNSA. Trimming removed 7 bases at V and 4 bases at J, with 11 bases between.